Following are 6 T cell receptor beta chains from one sample sequenced in a study of blood T cell repertoires in COVID-19. Some clones are missing from TCRdb's copy, which holds only in-frame ones; the method was immunoSEQ multiplex PCR. Of about 80,000 clones in the sample, about 80% are singletons; the top ten hold roughly 5.6%. Sequenced sample: peripheral blood. The source of these receptors is a middle-aged man with active or convalescent COVID-19.

This clone was seen more than once but under ten times. The chain carries TRBV7-2 and TRBJ1-4; D call uncertain. In germline, CDR1 is SGHTA, CDR2 FQGNSA. V lost 5 bases, J lost 1 base, and 11 bases lay in between. CDR3 length: 15 amino acids. The CDR3 loop is CASSLSFVTNEKLFF. CDR3 DNA: TGTGCCAGCAGCCTCTCGTTTGTAACTAATGAAAAACTGTTTTTT. Complete variable domain (other parts from reference TRBV7-2 and TRBJ1-4): GAGVSQSPSNKVTEKGKDVELRCDPISGHTALYWYRQSLGQGLEFLIYFQGNSAPDKSGLPSDRFSAERTGGSVSTLTIQRTQQEDSAVYLCASSLSFVTNEKLFFGSGTQLSVL.

This chain joins TRBV6-1 and TRBJ1-2; D possibly corresponds to TRBD1 (5 bases). Germline CDR1 MNHNS, CDR2 SASEGT. The CDR3 is 14 amino acids. The ends were cut back, 3 bases at V and 0 bases at J, with 8 bases in the middle. The CDR3 protein is CASSDRASNYGYTF. CDR3 DNA: TGTGCCAGCAGTGACAGGGCCTCTAACTATGGCTACACCTTC.

V usage is TRBV19 and J usage is TRBJ1-2; D uncertain. Germline V gene lookup returns CDR1 LNHDA and CDR2 SQIVND (reference sequence). This CDR3 region has 14 residues. Trimming removed 4 bases at V and 5 bases at J, with 14 bases between. As DNA, the CDR3 is TGTGCCAGTAGTAAGCGGCCCGCAGATTATGGCTACACCTTC. Its translation: CASSKRPADYGYTF. The whole variable domain, remainder taken from reference TRBV19 and TRBJ1-2, is DGGITQSPKYLFRKEGQNVTLSCEQNLNHDAMYWYRQDPGQGLRLIYYSQIVNDFQKGDIAEGYSVSREKKESFPLTVTSAQKNPTAFYLCASSKRPADYGYTFGSGTRLTVV.

This sequence joins TRBV6-5 and TRBJ2-2, with 8 positions matching TRBD2. With V trimmed by 2 bases and J by 6 bases, 8 bases remained unmatched. The CDR3 totals 16 residues. Germline CDR1 MNHEY, CDR2 SVGAGI. The CDR3 region is CASSYEGTRSAGELFF. The CDR3 DNA reads TGTGCCAGCAGTTACGAAGGGACTAGATCCGCCGGGGAGCTGTTTTTT.

The chain couples TRBV13 to TRBJ2-2; 12 nucleotides agree with TRBD2. Germline assignment: CDR1 PRHDT and CDR2 FYEKMQ (reference sequence). Trimming removed 3 bases from V and 4 bases from J; junction bases left unmatched: 6. CDR3 length equals 17 residues. CDR3 sequence: CASSLPSGGAPTGELFF. DNA of the CDR3: TGTGCCAGCAGCTTGCCTAGCGGGGGGGCCCCCACCGGGGAGCTGTTTTTT.

The chain links TRBV28 to TRBJ1-4; 10 bases fit TRBD1. V lost 4 bases to trimming and J lost 8 bases; unmatched junction nucleotides: 13. This CDR3 is 17 amino acids long. Germline V lookup: CDR1 MDHEN, CDR2 SYDVKM. The CDR3 sequence: CASSSLRDRGRGEKLFF. In DNA form, the CDR3 reads TGTGCCAGCAGTTCACTTCGGGACAGGGGCCGCGGGGAAAAACTGTTTTTT. Full variable domain (remainder filled in from reference TRBV28 and TRBJ1-4): DVKVTQSSRYLVKRTGEKVFLECVQDMDHENMFWYRQDPGLGLRLIYFSYDVKMKEKGDIPEGYSVSREKKERFSLILESASTNQTSMYLCASSSLRDRGRGEKLFFGSGTQLSVL.